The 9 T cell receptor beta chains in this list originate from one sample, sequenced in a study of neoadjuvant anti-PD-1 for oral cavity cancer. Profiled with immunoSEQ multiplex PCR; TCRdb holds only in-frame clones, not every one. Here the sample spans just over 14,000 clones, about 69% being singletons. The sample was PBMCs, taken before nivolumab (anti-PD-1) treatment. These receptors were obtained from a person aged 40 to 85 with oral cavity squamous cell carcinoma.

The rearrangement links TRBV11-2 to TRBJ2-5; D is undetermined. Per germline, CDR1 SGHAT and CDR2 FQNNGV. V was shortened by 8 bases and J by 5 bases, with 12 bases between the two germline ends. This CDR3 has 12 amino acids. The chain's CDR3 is CASRLLGETQYF. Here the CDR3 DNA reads TGTGCCAGCCGGCTCTTGGGGGAGACCCAGTACTTC.

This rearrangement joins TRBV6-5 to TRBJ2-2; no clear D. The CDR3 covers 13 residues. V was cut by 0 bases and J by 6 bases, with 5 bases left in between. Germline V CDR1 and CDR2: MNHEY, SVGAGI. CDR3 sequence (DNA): TGTGCCAGCAGTTACTCGAGGTCCGGGGAGCTGTTTTTT. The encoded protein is CASSYSRSGELFF.

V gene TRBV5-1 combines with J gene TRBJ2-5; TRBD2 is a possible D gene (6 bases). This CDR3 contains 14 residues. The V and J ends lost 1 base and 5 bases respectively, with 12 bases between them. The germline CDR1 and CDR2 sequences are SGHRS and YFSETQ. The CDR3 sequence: CASSLMGGGETQYF. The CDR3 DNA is TGCGCCAGCAGCTTGATGGGGGGAGGTGAGACCCAGTACTTC. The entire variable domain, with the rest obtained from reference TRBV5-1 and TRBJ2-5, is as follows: KAGVTQTPRYLIKTRGQQVTLSCSPISGHRSVSWYQQTPGQGLQFLFEYFSETQRNKGNFPGRFSGRQFSNSRSEMNVSTLELGDSALYLCASSLMGGGETQYFGPGTRLLVL.

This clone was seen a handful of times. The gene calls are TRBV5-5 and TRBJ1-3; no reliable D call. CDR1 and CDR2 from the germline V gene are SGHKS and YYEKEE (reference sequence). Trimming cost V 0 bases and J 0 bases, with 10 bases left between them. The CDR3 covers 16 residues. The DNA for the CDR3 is TGTGCCAGCAGCTTGGGCAGTCCCCTCTCTGGAAACACCATATATTTT. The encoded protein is CASSLGSPLSGNTIYF.

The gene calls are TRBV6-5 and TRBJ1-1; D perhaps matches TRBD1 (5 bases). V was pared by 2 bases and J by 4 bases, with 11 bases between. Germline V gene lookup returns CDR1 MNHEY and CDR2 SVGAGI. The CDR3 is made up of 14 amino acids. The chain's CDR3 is CASSYRGGTTEAFF. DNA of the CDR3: TGTGCCAGCAGTTACAGGGGAGGGACCACTGAAGCTTTCTTT.

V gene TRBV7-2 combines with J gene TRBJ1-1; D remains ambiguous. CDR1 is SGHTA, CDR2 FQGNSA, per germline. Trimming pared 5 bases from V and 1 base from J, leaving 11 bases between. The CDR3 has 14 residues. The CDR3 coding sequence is TGTGCCAGCAGCGTGGACCTGCGGAACACTGAAGCTTTCTTT. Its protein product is CASSVDLRNTEAFF.

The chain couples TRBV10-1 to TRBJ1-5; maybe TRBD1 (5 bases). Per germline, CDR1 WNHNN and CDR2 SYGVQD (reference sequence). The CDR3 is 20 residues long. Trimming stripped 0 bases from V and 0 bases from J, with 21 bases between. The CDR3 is CASSESRRDRCHYSNQPQHF. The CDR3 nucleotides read TGCGCCAGCAGTGAGTCGAGGAGGGACCGTTGTCACTATAGCAATCAGCCCCAGCATTTT.

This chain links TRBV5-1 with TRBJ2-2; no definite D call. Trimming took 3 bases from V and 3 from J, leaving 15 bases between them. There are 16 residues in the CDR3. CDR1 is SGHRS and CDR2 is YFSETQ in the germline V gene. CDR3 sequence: CASSSLDQIYTGELFF. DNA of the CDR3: TGCGCCAGCAGCTCTCTCGACCAGATCTACACCGGGGAGCTGTTTTTT.

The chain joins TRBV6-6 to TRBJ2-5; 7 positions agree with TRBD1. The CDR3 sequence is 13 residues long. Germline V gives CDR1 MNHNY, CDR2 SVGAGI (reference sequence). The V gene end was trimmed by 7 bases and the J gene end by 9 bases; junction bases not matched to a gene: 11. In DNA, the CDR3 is TGTGCCAGCACACAGGGGTCTGCGCCGGCCCAGTACTTC. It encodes CASTQGSAPAQYF.